The rows below give T cell receptor beta chains drawn from one sample of a study of shared clonotypes between healthy human individuals. The data were produced by immunoSEQ multiplex PCR, yet TCRdb's version contains in-frame clones alone and is incomplete. The data hold hundreds of thousands of clones, with almost 95% observed a single time. The sequenced sample consisted of naive CD8+ T cells sorted from blood. The receptors derive from a man aged 30-40 years in good health. The conserved cysteine and the conserved F or W are not part of the CDR3 here.

J gene: TRBJ2-3
V gene: TRBV4-3
CDR3 protein: ASSTRTGLVVNTQY

J gene: TRBJ2-3
V gene: TRBV7-9
CDR3 protein: ASSLPPTREPTDTQY

J gene: TRBJ2-7
V gene: TRBV14
CDR3 protein: ASSRAGTAYEQY

J gene: TRBJ2-2
V gene: TRBV6-4
CDR3 protein: ASSDWTSGVTGELF

J gene: TRBJ2-7
V gene: TRBV7-2
CDR3 protein: ASSFRLAGGVYEQY

J gene: TRBJ2-7
V gene: TRBV7-6
CDR3 protein: ASSLGAGGINEQY

J gene: TRBJ1-4
V gene: TRBV7-8
CDR3 protein: ASSTYRGPGEKLF

J gene: TRBJ1-5
V gene: TRBV11-2
CDR3 protein: ASSLDYGGNQPQH

J gene: TRBJ2-1
V gene: TRBV29-1
CDR3 protein: SVLKVVRSYNEQF

J gene: TRBJ2-7
V gene: TRBV18
CDR3 protein: ASSPGTSGRETYEQY

J gene: TRBJ1-4
V gene: TRBV2
CDR3 protein: ASADPEGGHEKLF

J gene: TRBJ1-1
V gene: TRBV4-1
CDR3 protein: ASSQFPGNIEAF

J gene: TRBJ1-2
V gene: TRBV19
CDR3 protein: ASMADFNYGYT

J gene: TRBJ2-7
V gene: TRBV27
CDR3 protein: ASSPRDPIWEQY

J gene: TRBJ1-1
V gene: TRBV30
CDR3 protein: ATWSTEAF

J gene: TRBJ2-2
V gene: TRBV9
CDR3 protein: ASSVGRNTGELF

J gene: TRBJ2-7
V gene: TRBV19
CDR3 protein: ASSITASGLLSYEQY

J gene: TRBJ2-7
V gene: TRBV7-9
CDR3 protein: ASSVNPGRQGNHEQY

J gene: TRBJ1-5
V gene: TRBV19
CDR3 protein: ASSMRRQGGNQPQH

J gene: TRBJ1-2
V gene: TRBV19
CDR3 protein: ASSTRDRTNYGYT

J gene: TRBJ2-3
V gene: TRBV9
CDR3 protein: ASSVGVSDTDTQY

J gene: TRBJ2-7
V gene: TRBV11-2
CDR3 protein: ASSPGTGRYEQY

J gene: TRBJ1-5
V gene: TRBV6-1
CDR3 protein: ASSEFGWGAVPSNQPQH

J gene: TRBJ2-1
V gene: TRBV4-1
CDR3 protein: ASSQEGELVEQF

J gene: TRBJ2-3
V gene: TRBV30
CDR3 protein: AGSGASTDTQY

J gene: TRBJ2-7
V gene: TRBV7-8
CDR3 protein: ASSSPDRLVHEQY

J gene: TRBJ2-2
V gene: TRBV6-1
CDR3 protein: ASSEARTSGPPGELF

J gene: TRBJ2-7
V gene: TRBV14
CDR3 protein: ASSHGEWSSYEQY

J gene: TRBJ1-5
V gene: TRBV28
CDR3 protein: ASSFQTAGRTSNQPQH

J gene: TRBJ2-1
V gene: TRBV15
CDR3 protein: ATSGDRGSNEQF

J gene: TRBJ2-6
V gene: TRBV7-9
CDR3 protein: ASSFRDLSGANVLT

J gene: TRBJ2-7
V gene: TRBV11-2
CDR3 protein: ASSLDTTGQYYEQY

J gene: TRBJ1-2
V gene: TRBV7-9
CDR3 protein: ASSLDLSFYGYT

J gene: TRBJ1-2
V gene: TRBV5-6
CDR3 protein: ASSLYGTGVFGYT

J gene: TRBJ2-5
V gene: TRBV7-3
CDR3 protein: ASSPGDSQETQY

J gene: TRBJ2-7
V gene: TRBV29-1
CDR3 protein: SVDAGGSSYEQY